The present T cell receptor beta chain was sequenced within a study of lymphopenia after photon versus proton radiotherapy (dated by TCRdb to between 2017 and 2020). For the wider study: Photon and proton radiation therapy were compared by the study for their immunological effects in patients with gastrointestinal tumors who developed high-grade lymphopenia. The 15 to 25 patients in the cohort had gastrointestinal tumors, were treated with either photon or proton therapy, and subsequently developed lymphopenia. The study aimed to characterize how the two radiation modalities differ in their impact on the immune system. The paper as a whole reports these results and caveats: Among patients across the cohort who died, overall survival time showed an inverse correlation with a larger post-nadir drop in TCR diversity. During treatment, patients who received photon therapy lost naive T cells and TCR diversity and gained effector/memory populations, whereas patients who received proton therapy remained relatively stable. The survival association was assessed only in patients who died, and better survival with proton therapy was presented by the authors as a possibility rather than a demonstrated result. After the lymphocyte count nadir, oligoclonal expansion, especially of CD8+ Temra cells, was observed in photon-treated repertoires, and the drop in diversity was driven by this expansion.

CDR1 and CDR2 are read off the germline V gene (reference sequence) as GTSNPN and SVGIG. The cysteine opens and the phenylalanine closes a CDR3 of 13 amino acids. Left in the record is the CDR3 DNA by itself, 39 bases read in frame from the first base. V is clipped by 2 bases and J by 6 bases, and the sequence between their germline boundaries is 13 bases long. Remarks on this clone: It lacks a known antigen. No per-base quality is available; no much larger clone lies one base away.

The library came from the immunoSEQ multiplex PCR assay. Alongside multiparametric flow cytometry, deep sequencing of rearranged TCR beta loci was used to profile the T cell repertoires. The immuneACCESS repertoire file appears here via TCRdb, limited to in-frame rearrangements. These files lack a portion of the clones; in checked studies, under half of the deficit traces to unresolved V genes, and the cause of the others is not known. A total of roughly 49,000 clones appear in this sample, more than 85% of them only once. The top ten clonotypes cover roughly 18% of the sample. The clonotype comes from a middle-aged woman with cholangiocarcinoma. Recombination joined TRBV30 with TRBJ1-2, with no confident D gene call. The sequences come from peripheral blood, collected from a patient treated with photon-based radiotherapy. The DNA reads as follows: TGTGCCTGGAGTCAAGTACATAGTCATGGCTACACCTTC. This is translated as CAWSQVHSHGYTF.